This record concerns one T cell receptor (beta chain) sequence. As yet, its antigen is unknown. The data belong to a study of identical twins. The study, taken as a whole, reports: Weaker excess sharing between twins was seen in beta out-of-frame sequences.

One entry per CDR3 protein, called by TCRdb with MiXCR from the 5' RACE reads. This table holds approximately 890,000 distinct CDR3 sequences, around an eighth found once. The germline V gene encodes CDR1 DFQATT and CDR2 SNEGSKA (reference sequence). This CDR3 is 14 amino acids long. Trimming removed 2 bases at V and 4 bases at J, with 14 bases between. This sample also appeared in a second study, on yellow fever vaccine responses in identical twins.

The chain employs TRBV20-1 and TRBJ1-1, with a tentative D call TRBD1 (6 bases). Sequencing was carried out using PBMCs. The clonotype originates from a young woman in good health. In nucleotides, the CDR3 is TGCAGTGCTAGATTACAGGGTTTGGGCACTGAAGCTTTCTTT. Its translation: CSARLQGLGTEAFF.